These 14 T cell receptor beta chains came from one sample sequenced in a study of cytomegalovirus exposure and HLA in healthy donors. PCR used 60 Vbeta primers and 13 Jbeta primers. The method was immunoSEQ multiplex PCR; TCRdb's version includes in-frame clones alone and lacks a portion of them. The sample lists 150,000 to 200,000 clones, around 77% seen once, with 1% in the top ten. The source material was PBMCs. The receptors shown here come from a woman between 40 and 50 years old in good health and CMV-seronegative.

This rearrangement joins TRBV30 to TRBJ2-2, with D perhaps TRBD2 (6 bases). Trimming stripped 2 bases from V and 6 bases from J, with 16 bases between. From germline, CDR1 is GTSNPN and CDR2 SVGIG (reference sequence). CDR3 length: 15 amino acids. CDR3 DNA sequence: TGTGCCTGGAGTAAGACTAGTAAAAGCCCCGGGGAGCTGTTTTTT. Translated: CAWSKTSKSPGELFF.

The chain carries TRBV4-1 and TRBJ2-2; 8 bases fit TRBD2. CDR3 size: 16 residues. Germline assignment: CDR1 MGHRA and CDR2 YSYEKL. Unmatched junction bases numbered 15, after V lost 8 bases and J lost 7 bases. CDR3 nucleotide sequence: TGCGCCAGCCGCGAGGTCGGGACTAGGTATGGCGGGGAGCTGTTTTTT. Protein: CASREVGTRYGGELFF.

Only a few counts were recorded for this clone. The genes are TRBV5-1 and TRBJ2-2; 7 bases map to TRBD2. The CDR3 is 16 residues long. Germline CDR1 and CDR2: SGHRS and YFSETQ. Germline trimming cut 0 bases from V and 6 bases from J; bases unmatched to any gene: 8. This chain's CDR3 is CASSLAGGIWSGELFF. The CDR3 nucleotides are TGCGCCAGCAGCTTGGCCGGGGGGATCTGGTCCGGGGAGCTGTTTTTT.

This clone was picked up many times. For the CDR3, the DNA is TGTGCCAGCAAGTACAGGGGGGATACCGGGGAGCTGTTTTTT. Its translation is CASKYRGDTGELFF. The chain joins TRBV6-6 to TRBJ2-2; 8 nucleotides agree with TRBD1. The J segment lost 5 bases and the V segment lost 7 bases, leaving 6 bases of the junction unmatched. The CDR3 has 14 residues. Germline V CDR1 and CDR2: MNHNY, SVGAGI (reference sequence).

The gene calls are TRBV29-1 and TRBJ2-1, with TRBD2 as a possible D gene (7 bases). Trimming shortened V by 4 bases and J by 6 bases, and 22 bases separated the two germline ends. Germline lookup yields CDR1 SQVTM and CDR2 ANQGSEA. This CDR3 is 16 amino acids long. CDR3 residues: CSVGEKGLGGGNEQFF. The CDR3 region has the DNA TGCAGCGTTGGGGAAAAAGGCCTAGGGGGGGGCAATGAGCAGTTCTTC.

In its sample, this clone was seen a few times. The chain carries TRBV29-1 and TRBJ2-4; the D gene is possibly TRBD1 (6 bases). The CDR3 is 16 amino acids. Per the germline V gene, CDR1 is SQVTM and CDR2 is ANQGSEA. V lost 2 bases to trimming and J lost 3 bases, with 17 bases between them. The CDR3 region is CSVENQWGHDKNIQYF. The CDR3, as DNA: TGCAGCGTTGAAAATCAGTGGGGGCATGACAAAAACATTCAGTACTTC.

The chain employs TRBV19 and TRBJ1-2, with 12 bases aligning to TRBD1. This CDR3 comprises 14 residues. The V gene end was trimmed by 8 bases and the J gene end by 5 bases; junction bases not matched to a gene: 6. Germline V gene lookup returns CDR1 LNHDA and CDR2 SQIVND (reference sequence). DNA for the CDR3: TGTGCCAGTGAGGGACAGGGGGCAGGGTATGGCTACACCTTC. Encoded protein: CASEGQGAGYGYTF.

V gene TRBV29-1 combines with J gene TRBJ1-4, with D tentatively TRBD1 (5 bases). CDR1 is SQVTM and CDR2 is ANQGSEA in the germline V gene. V lost 4 bases and J lost 6, with 9 bases in between. This CDR3 comprises 12 residues. The DNA of the CDR3 is TGCAGCGTTGGGGGAGGGGATGAAAAACTGTTTTTT. Amino acids: CSVGGGDEKLFF.

In this sample, this clone turned up once. This rearrangement joins TRBV30 to TRBJ1-4; the match to TRBD1 covers 8 bases. The CDR3 has 12 amino acids. Looked up from germline, CDR1 is GTSNPN and CDR2 is SVGIG (reference sequence). The V segment lost 5 bases and the J segment 8 bases; nucleotides outside the gene matches: 4. CDR3: CAWSGQGEKLFF. The CDR3 DNA reads as TGTGCCTGGTCAGGACAGGGAGAAAAACTGTTTTTT.

This sequence joins TRBV5-5 and TRBJ2-7; tentative D call: TRBD2 (5 bases). The V gene's germline CDR1 is SGHKS and CDR2 YYEKEE (reference sequence). Deletions cut 1 base from V and 7 bases from J, with 27 bases between. The CDR3 is made up of 18 amino acids. As DNA, the CDR3 is TGTGCCAGCAGCTTGTCGATTTTATCCGGGCCGCCGGGGTGGGAGCAGTACTTC. Amino acid sequence: CASSLSILSGPPGWEQYF.

The chain carries TRBV12-5 and TRBJ1-1, with TRBD1 as a possible D gene (5 bases). The length of the CDR3 is 12 residues. Germline CDR1 is LGHNT and CDR2 is FRNRAP. Trimming took off 2 bases at V and 8 bases at J, with 9 bases between the two ends. As DNA, the CDR3 is TGTGCTAGTGGTTTGCCGGGACTCGAAGCTTTCTTT. Translation gives CASGLPGLEAFF. The variable domain in full, completed from reference TRBV12-5 and TRBJ1-1, reads DARVTQTPRHKVTEMGQEVTMRCQPILGHNTVFWYRQTMMQGLELLAYFRNRAPLDDSGMPKDRFSAEMPDATLATLKIQPSEPRDSAVYFCASGLPGLEAFFGQGTRLTVV.

This clone was observed once. J is TRBJ1-2 and V is TRBV7-2; tentatively, D is TRBD1 (5 bases). The V and J ends lost 6 bases and 7 bases respectively, with 15 bases between them. Germline V CDR1 and CDR2: SGHTA, FQGNSA. CDR3 length: 13 residues. The CDR3 protein is CASSYPGGTGYTF. CDR3 bases: TGTGCCAGCAGTTATCCGGGGGGGACTGGCTACACCTTC.

A few counts support this clone. V and J are TRBV29-1 and TRBJ1-1; possibly TRBD1 for D (6 bases). V was pared by 7 bases and J by 6 bases, with 12 bases between. The CDR3 consists of 11 residues. The germline V gene encodes CDR1 SQVTM and CDR2 ANQGSEA. The chain's CDR3 is CSARGGPEAFF. The CDR3, as DNA: TGCAGCGCCCGGGGGGGCCCTGAAGCTTTCTTT.

V usage is TRBV5-1 and J usage is TRBJ1-4, with a tentative D call TRBD1 (5 bases). Germline-derived CDR1 and CDR2 are SGHRS and YFSETQ. The V end lost 3 bases, the J end lost 7 bases, and 19 bases lay between the germline ends. This CDR3 region has 16 residues. In nucleotides, the CDR3 is TGCGCCAGCAGCTCCAACACCGGCGGGGCCGTTGAAAAACTGTTTTTT. Protein product: CASSSNTGGAVEKLFF.